Included here is one T cell receptor beta chain sequence, with context. A far larger clone differs by one base, so this is likely a read error. These data are taken from a study of low-dose radiotherapy and immunotherapy resistance in tumors. Covering alpha and beta chains, TRAV- and TRBV-specific primers were used for the first-strand cDNA. TCR amplification ran 20 PCR cycles using constant-region and V-primer adapter primers. Each CDR3 protein is one row after TCRdb ran MiXCR on the reads. The sample lists tens of thousands of distinct CDR3 sequences, about 20% seen once, with 8% to 10% in the top ten. The time point was: after trial treatment. Documented treatment: LDRT plus nivolumab, ipilimumab, low-dose cyclophosphamide and aspirin (RACIN trial). Donors received a regimen that comprised nivolumab, ipilimumab, aspirin, low-dose cyclophosphamide and low-dose radiotherapy. Qualifying patients carried advanced solid tumors devoid of tumor-infiltrating lymphocytes.

The V and J ends lost 5 bases and 10 bases, in that order; junction bases with no gene match: 15. The CDR3 covers 16 residues. From germline, CDR1 is MNHNY and CDR2 SVGAGI (reference sequence). The sequence was obtained from a female donor with ovarian cancer. The V gene is TRBV6-6, the J gene TRBJ2-1, with 9 bases identical to TRBD1. The source was PBMCs, collected after low-dose radiotherapy plus immunotherapy. The CDR3 is CASSAIDRGLSYEQFF. The CDR3 DNA follows: TGTGCCAGCAGTGCAATAGACAGGGGGTTATCCTACGAGCAGTTCTTC.